The 5 T cell receptor beta chains listed next were all sequenced from one sample in a study of blood T cell repertoires in COVID-19. The protocol was immunoSEQ multiplex PCR, while the TCRdb copy is restricted to in-frame clones and leaves out a portion. This table holds about 260,000 clones, around 84% found once. Sequenced material: peripheral blood. Every receptor here comes from a man in his fifties or sixties with acute or convalescent COVID-19.

The chain couples TRBV27 to TRBJ1-2; 9 nucleotides match TRBD1. Germline loops: CDR1 MNHEY, CDR2 SMNVEV (reference sequence). The CDR3 totals 14 residues. Unmatched junction bases numbered 4, after V lost 3 bases and J lost 5 bases. CDR3 bases: TGTGCCAGCAGTTTCTTGACAGGGGGATATGGCTACACCTTC. Translating it yields CASSFLTGGYGYTF.

This clone was seen a few times. This sequence joins TRBV19 and TRBJ1-3; TRBD1 aligns across 8 bases. This CDR3 spans 17 amino acids. Germline V gene sequence: CDR1 LNHDA, CDR2 SQIVND (reference sequence). With 1 base clipped from V and 4 bases from J, the junction kept 9 bases outside the gene matches. The CDR3 protein is CASSIGSGQEYGNTIYF. CDR3 coding DNA: TGTGCCAGTAGTATAGGGTCGGGACAGGAGTACGGAAACACCATATATTTT.

The count of this clone is one. The chain links TRBV28 to TRBJ2-7, with D maybe TRBD1 (6 bases). Germline V gene lookup returns CDR1 MDHEN and CDR2 SYDVKM. The CDR3 length is 13 residues. The V and J ends lost 7 bases and 1 base respectively, with 11 bases between them. CDR3 loop: CASNPGQSYEQYF. CDR3 sequence (DNA): TGTGCCAGCAACCCCGGACAGTCCTACGAGCAGTACTTC.

The chain is built from TRBV9 and TRBJ1-1, with D unclear. The CDR3 is 14 residues long. Between the trimmed V and J ends, which lost 0 bases and 5 bases, there was a span of 11 bases. The germline gives CDR1 SGDLS, CDR2 YYNGEE. CDR3 nucleotides: TGTGCCAGCAGCGTAGCCTGGAGAAGTACTGAAGCTTTCTTT. Translation: CASSVAWRSTEAFF.

The chain couples TRBV3-1 (or the pseudogene TRBV3-2) to TRBJ2-2; unclear D gene. This CDR3 spans 13 amino acids. Trimming shortened V by 1 base and J by 10 bases, and 10 bases separated the two germline ends. In germline, CDR1 is LGHDT, CDR2 YNNKEL (reference sequence). CDR3 DNA: TGTGCCAGCAGCCAAGGAAGAGTTTCGGAGCTGTTTTTT. Protein sequence: CASSQGRVSELFF.